This T cell receptor beta chain was identified in a study of T cell responses to AZD1222 COVID-19 vaccine. Study-level results: The study reported that nearly half of spike-specific TCRs target unmutated variant regions. Elevations in Spike-specific TCR breadth and depth followed administration of two AZD1222 doses.

Trimming at V came to 4 bases and at J to 3 bases, leaving 6 bases not matched to a gene. The length of the CDR3 is 14 residues. CDR1 and CDR2 from the germline V gene are SGDLS and YYNGEE. This clone has just one count. Its antigen is unknown. Assay: immunoSEQ multiplex PCR; the TCRdb copy retains only in-frame clones and omits some. Of about 140,000 clones listed, approximately 93% were seen once; the top ten hold less than 1%. The origin of this receptor is an adult in good health. The specimen comprised peripheral blood, sampled on day 0 of MenACWY control vaccination. This chain connects TRBV9 to TRBJ1-1; TRBD1 matches at 7 bases. The chain's CDR3 is CASSLQGWDTEAFF. The CDR3 nucleotides read TGTGCCAGCAGCTTACAGGGGTGGGACACTGAAGCTTTCTTT.